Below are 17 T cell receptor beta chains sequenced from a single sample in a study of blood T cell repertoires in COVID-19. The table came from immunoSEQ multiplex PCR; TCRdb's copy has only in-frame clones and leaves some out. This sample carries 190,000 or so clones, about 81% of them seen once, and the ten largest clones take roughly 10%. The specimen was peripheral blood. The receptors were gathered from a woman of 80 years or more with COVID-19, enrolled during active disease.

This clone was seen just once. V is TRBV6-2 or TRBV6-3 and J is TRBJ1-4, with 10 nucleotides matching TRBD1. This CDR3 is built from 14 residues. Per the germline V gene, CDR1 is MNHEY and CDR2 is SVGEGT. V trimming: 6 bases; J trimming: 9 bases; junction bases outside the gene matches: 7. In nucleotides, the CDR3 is TGTGCCAGCAGCGGACAGGGGGAGTACAAAAAACTGTTTTTT. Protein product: CASSGQGEYKKLFF.

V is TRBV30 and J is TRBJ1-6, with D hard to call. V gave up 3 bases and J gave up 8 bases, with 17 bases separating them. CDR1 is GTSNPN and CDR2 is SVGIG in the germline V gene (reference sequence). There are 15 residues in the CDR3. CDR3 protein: CAWRTKRAKYSPLHF. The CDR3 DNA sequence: TGTGCCTGGAGAACTAAGCGGGCTAAATATTCACCCCTCCACTTT.

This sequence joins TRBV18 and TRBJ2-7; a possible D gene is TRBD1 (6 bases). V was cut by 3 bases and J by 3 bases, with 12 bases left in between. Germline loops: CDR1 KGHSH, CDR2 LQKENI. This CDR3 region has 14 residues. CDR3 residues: CASSPLRGNYEQYF. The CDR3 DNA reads TGTGCCAGCTCACCGCTCAGGGGAAACTACGAGCAGTACTTC.

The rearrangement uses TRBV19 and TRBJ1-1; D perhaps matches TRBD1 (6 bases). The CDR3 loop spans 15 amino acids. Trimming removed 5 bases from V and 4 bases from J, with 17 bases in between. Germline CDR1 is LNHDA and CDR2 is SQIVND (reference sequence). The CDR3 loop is CASSLPTAGVTEAFF. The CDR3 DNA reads TGTGCCAGTAGTCTCCCTACGGCAGGGGTCACTGAAGCTTTCTTT.

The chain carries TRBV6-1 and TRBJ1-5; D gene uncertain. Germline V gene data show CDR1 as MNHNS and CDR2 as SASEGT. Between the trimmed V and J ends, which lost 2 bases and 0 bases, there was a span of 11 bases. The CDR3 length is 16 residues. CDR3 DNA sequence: TGTGCCAGCAGTGAACAGCAGGTTGATAGCAATCAGCCCCAGCATTTT. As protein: CASSEQQVDSNQPQHF.

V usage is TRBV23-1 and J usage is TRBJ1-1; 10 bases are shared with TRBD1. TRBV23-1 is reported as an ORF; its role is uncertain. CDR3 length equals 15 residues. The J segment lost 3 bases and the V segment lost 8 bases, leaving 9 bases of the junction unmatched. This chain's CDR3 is CASGRDRGRYTEAFF. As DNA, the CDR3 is TGCGCCAGCGGCCGGGACAGGGGCCGGTACACTGAAGCTTTCTTT.

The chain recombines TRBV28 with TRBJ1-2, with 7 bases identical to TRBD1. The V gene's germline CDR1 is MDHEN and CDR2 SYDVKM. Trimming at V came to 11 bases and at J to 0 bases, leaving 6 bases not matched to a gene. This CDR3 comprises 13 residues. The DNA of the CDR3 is TGTGCCCACCAGACAGGGACTAACTATGGCTACACCTTC. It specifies CAHQTGTNYGYTF.

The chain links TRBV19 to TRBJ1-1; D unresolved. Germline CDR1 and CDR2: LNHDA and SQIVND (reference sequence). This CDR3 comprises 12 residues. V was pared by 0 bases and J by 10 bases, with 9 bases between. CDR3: CASSIELRGAFF. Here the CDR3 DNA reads TGTGCCAGTAGTATAGAATTACGGGGAGCTTTCTTT.

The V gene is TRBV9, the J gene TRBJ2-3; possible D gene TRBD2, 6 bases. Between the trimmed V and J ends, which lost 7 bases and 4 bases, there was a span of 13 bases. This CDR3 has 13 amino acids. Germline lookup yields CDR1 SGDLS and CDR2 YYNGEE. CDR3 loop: CASRELGADTQYF. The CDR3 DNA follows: TGTGCCAGCCGGGAGTTGGGTGCAGATACGCAGTATTTT. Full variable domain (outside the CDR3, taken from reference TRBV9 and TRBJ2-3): DSGVTQTPKHLITATGQRVTLRCSPRSGDLSVYWYQQSLDQGLQFLIQYYNGEERAKGNILERFSAQQFPDLHSELNLSSLELGDSALYFCASRELGADTQYFGPGTRLTVL.

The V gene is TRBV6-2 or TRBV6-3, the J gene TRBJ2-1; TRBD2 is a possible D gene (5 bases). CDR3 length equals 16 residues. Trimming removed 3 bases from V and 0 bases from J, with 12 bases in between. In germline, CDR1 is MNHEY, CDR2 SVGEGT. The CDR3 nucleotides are TGTGCCAGCAGTTATTTCGGCGGAGGCTCCTACAATGAGCAGTTCTTC. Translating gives CASSYFGGGSYNEQFF.

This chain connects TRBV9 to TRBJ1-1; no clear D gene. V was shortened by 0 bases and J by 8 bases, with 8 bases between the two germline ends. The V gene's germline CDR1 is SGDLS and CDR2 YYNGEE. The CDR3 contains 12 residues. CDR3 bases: TGTGCCAGCAGCGTAGGAGGAGTAGAAGCTTTCTTT. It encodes CASSVGGVEAFF.

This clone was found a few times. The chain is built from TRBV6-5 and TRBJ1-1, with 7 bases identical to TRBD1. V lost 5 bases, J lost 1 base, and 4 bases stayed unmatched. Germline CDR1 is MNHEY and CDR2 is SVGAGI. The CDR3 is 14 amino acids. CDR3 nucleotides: TGTGCCAGCAGTCCGGGACAGAGGAACACTGAAGCTTTCTTT. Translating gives CASSPGQRNTEAFF.

The CDR3 nucleotides are TGTGCCAGCAGTGAATGGGGGCGTGGGGACACTGAAGCTTTCTTT. It specifies CASSEWGRGDTEAFF. The V call is TRBV2, the J call TRBJ1-1; D might be TRBD1 (6 bases). This CDR3 contains 15 residues. Trimming took 2 bases from V and 3 from J, leaving 13 bases between them. Germline assignment: CDR1 SNHLY and CDR2 FYNNEI.

The CDR3, as DNA: TGTGCCAGCAGTGCAGGGTACGGAAACACCATATATTTT. This encodes CASSAGYGNTIYF. The chain joins TRBV2 to TRBJ1-3, with D perhaps TRBD1 (5 bases). This CDR3 has 13 residues. The germline V and J ends were trimmed by 4 bases and 4 bases, with 8 bases remaining between them. The germline gives CDR1 SNHLY, CDR2 FYNNEI.

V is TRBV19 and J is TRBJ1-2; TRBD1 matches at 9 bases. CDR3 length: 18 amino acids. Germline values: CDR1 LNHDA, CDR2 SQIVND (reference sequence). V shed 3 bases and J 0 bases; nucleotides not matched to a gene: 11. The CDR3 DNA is TGTGCCAGTAGTATGAGTTTAAGACACAGGGGGCCTAACTATGGCTACACCTTC. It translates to CASSMSLRHRGPNYGYTF.

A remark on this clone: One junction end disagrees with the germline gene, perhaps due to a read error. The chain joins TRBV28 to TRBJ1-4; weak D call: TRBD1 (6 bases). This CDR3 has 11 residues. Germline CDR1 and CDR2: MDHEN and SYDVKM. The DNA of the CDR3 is TGTGCCAGCAGGGGGCGGACAGAATCGGTTTTT. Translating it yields CASRGRTESVF.

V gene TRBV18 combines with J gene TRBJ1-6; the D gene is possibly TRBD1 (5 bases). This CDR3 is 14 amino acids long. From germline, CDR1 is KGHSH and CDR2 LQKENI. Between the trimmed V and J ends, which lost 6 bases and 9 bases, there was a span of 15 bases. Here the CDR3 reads CASSERQNSSPLHF. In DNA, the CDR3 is TGTGCCAGCTCGGAGCGACAGAATAGTTCACCCCTCCACTTT.